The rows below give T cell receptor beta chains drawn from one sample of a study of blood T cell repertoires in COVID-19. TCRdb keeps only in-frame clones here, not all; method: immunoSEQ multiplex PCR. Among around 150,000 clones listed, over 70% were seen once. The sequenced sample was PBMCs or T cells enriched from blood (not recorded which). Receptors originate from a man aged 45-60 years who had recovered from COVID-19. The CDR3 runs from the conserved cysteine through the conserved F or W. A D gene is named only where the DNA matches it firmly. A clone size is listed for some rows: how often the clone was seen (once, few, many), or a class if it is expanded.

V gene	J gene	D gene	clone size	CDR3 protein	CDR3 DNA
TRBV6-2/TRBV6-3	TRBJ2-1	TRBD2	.	CASSYASGRAGNEQFF	TGTGCCAGCAGTTATGCTAGCGGGAGGGCCGGGAATGAGCAGTTCTTC
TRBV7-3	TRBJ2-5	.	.	CASSTQGGTQYF	TGTGCCAGCAGCACCCAGGGGGGGACCCAGTACTTC
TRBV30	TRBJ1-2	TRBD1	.	CAWSLTGDGYTF	TGTGCCTGGAGCCTGACAGGGGATGGCTACACCTTC
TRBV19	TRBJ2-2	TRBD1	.	CASSPGTANTGELFF	TGTGCCAGTAGTCCCGGGACAGCAAACACCGGGGAGCTGTTTTTT
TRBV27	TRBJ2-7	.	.	CASSLSGAYEQYF	TGTGCCAGCAGTTTATCAGGGGCCTACGAGCAGTACTTC
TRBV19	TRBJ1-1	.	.	CASTNPNQVEAFF	TGTGCCAGTACCAACCCCAACCAGGTTGAAGCTTTCTTT
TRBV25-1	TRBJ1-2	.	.	CASSESQGRNGYTF	TGTGCCAGCAGTGAATCTCAGGGTAGGAATGGCTACACCTTC
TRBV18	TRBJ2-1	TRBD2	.	CASSPTSGGLGFQFF	TGTGCCAGCTCACCTACTAGCGGGGGGCTTGGCTTCCAGTTCTTC
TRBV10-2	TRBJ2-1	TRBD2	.	CASSESNLITSGYNEQFF	TGCGCCAGCAGTGAGTCGAATCTTATTACTAGCGGGTACAATGAGCAGTTCTTC
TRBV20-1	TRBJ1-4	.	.	CSATVSEKLFF	TGCAGTGCTACTGTTTCTGAAAAACTGTTTTTT
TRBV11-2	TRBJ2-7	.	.	CASSIRQVYEQYF	TGTGCCAGCAGCATTCGACAGGTTTACGAGCAGTACTTC
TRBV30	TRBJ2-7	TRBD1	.	CAWSLGTGSYEQYF	TGTGCCTGGAGTCTCGGGACAGGGTCTTACGAGCAGTACTTC
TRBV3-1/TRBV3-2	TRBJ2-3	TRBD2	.	CASTAGGTGTDTQYF	TGTGCCAGCACAGCGGGGGGGACCGGCACAGATACGCAGTATTTT
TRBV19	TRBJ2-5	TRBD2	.	CASSSGPPGGAQYF	TGTGCCAGTAGTTCGGGACCCCCTGGGGGGGCCCAGTACTTC
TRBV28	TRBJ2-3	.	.	CVVSAGSTDTQYF	TGCGTCGTGTCAGCGGGCAGCACAGATACGCAGTATTTT
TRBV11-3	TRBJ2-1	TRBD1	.	CASSLAGQGLGEQFF	TGTGCCAGCAGCTTAGCCGGACAGGGGCTCGGTGAGCAGTTCTTC
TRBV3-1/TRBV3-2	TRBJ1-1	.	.	CASSWNTEAFF	TGTGCCAGCTCATGGAACACTGAAGCTTTCTTT
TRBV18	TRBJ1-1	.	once	CASSPLGGENTEAFF	TGTGCCAGCTCACCCCTTGGGGGGGAGAACACTGAAGCTTTCTTT
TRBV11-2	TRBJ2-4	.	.	CASSSPRGVGLAKNIQYF	TGTGCCAGCAGCTCCCCCAGGGGCGTGGGATTAGCCAAAAACATTCAGTACTTC
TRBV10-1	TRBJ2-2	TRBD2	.	CASSSSGTGELFF	TGCGCCAGCAGTTCTAGCGGTACCGGGGAGCTGTTTTTT
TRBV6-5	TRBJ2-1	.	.	CASAQTGSYNEQFF	TGTGCCAGCGCCCAAACCGGCTCCTACAATGAGCAGTTCTTC
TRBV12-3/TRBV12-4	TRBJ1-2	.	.	CASSQGSDGYTF	TGTGCCAGCAGCCAGGGGTCCGATGGCTACACCTTC
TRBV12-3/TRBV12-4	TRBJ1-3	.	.	CASSLQGNTIYF	TGTGCCAGCAGTCTACAGGGAAACACCATATATTTT
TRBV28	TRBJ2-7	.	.	CASSLSGEQYF	TGTGCCAGCAGTTTGAGTGGCGAGCAGTACTTC
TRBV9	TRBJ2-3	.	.	CASSVGVGDTQYF	TGTGCCAGCAGCGTAGGAGTCGGGGATACGCAGTATTTT
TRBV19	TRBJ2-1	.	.	CASSIDFYRPGNEQFF	TGTGCCAGTAGTATAGATTTCTACAGGCCGGGCAATGAGCAGTTCTTC
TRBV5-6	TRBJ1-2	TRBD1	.	CASSTTSTGTGYDGYTF	TGTGCCAGCAGCACCACGTCTACGGGGACAGGATATGATGGCTACACCTTC
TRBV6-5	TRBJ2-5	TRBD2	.	CASSLTSGGVGAQYF	TGTGCCAGCAGCCTGACTAGCGGGGGTGTCGGGGCCCAGTACTTC
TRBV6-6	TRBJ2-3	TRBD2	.	CASSLTPGGPGTDTQYF	TGTGCCAGCAGTCTAACCCCGGGAGGGCCTGGCACAGATACGCAGTATTTT
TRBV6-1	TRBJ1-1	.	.	CASSEARGTMNTEAFF	TGTGCCAGCAGTGAAGCGCGGGGAACTATGAACACTGAAGCTTTCTTT
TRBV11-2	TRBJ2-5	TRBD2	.	CASGVTSGGVETQYF	TGTGCCAGCGGAGTCACGAGCGGGGGGGTGGAGACCCAGTACTTC
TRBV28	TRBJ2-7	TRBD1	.	CASSRDRDGYF	TGTGCCAGCAGTCGAGACAGGGATGGGTACTTC
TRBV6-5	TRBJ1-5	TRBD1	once	CASNLGQYSNQPQHF	TGTGCCAGCAACCTGGGACAGTACAGCAATCAGCCCCAGCATTTT
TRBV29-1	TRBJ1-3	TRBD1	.	CSALTGWGNTIYF	TGCAGCGCCTTGACAGGGTGGGGAAACACCATATATTTT
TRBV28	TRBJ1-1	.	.	CASSLEGSTEAFF	TGTGCCAGCAGTTTGGAGGGGAGCACTGAAGCTTTCTTT
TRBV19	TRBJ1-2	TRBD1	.	CASGTGAFPYGYTF	TGTGCCAGCGGGACAGGAGCCTTCCCCTATGGCTACACCTTC